This is a list of T cell receptor beta chains from one sample in a study of post-analysis software for immune sequencing data. From the PCR reads, TCRdb called clonotypes with MiXCR, one entry per CDR3 protein. Counted here are hundreds of thousands of distinct CDR3 sequences, about 39% occurring once; the ten biggest clones make up 6% to 9%. The sample comprised blood. All receptors derive from a girl aged 2-10 years with multiple sclerosis. Each CDR3 is given with its conserved first and last residue. The D gene is left open where the match is weak. The listing skips clone size in some rows; elsewhere it reads once, few, many or a size class.

clone_size j_call d_call v_call cdr3_nt cdr3_aa
- TRBJ2-5 TRBD1 TRBV30 TGTGCCTGGAGTGTACGAAGGGGGCTCGGGGAGACCCAGTACTTC CAWSVRRGLGETQYF
- TRBJ2-1 - TRBV4-2 TGTGCCAGCAGCCAAGGACTAGGCTTTGGCAATGAGCAGTTCTTC CASSQGLGFGNEQFF
- TRBJ2-3 TRBD2 TRBV10-3 TGTGCCATCAGGAGCGGGGAACACACAGATACGCAGTATTTT CAIRSGEHTDTQYF
few TRBJ2-5 TRBD2 TRBV12-5 TGTGCTAGTGGTTTGGTCGAACCCTTAGCGGGAGGGCCACGAGAGACCCAGTACTTC CASGLVEPLAGGPRETQYF
- TRBJ1-2 TRBD1 TRBV12-3/TRBV12-4 TGTGCCAGCAGCCAGGGGGCGGATAATGGCTACACCTTC CASSQGADNGYTF
once TRBJ1-4 - TRBV6-5 TGTGCCAGCAGTTCAGGGATTGGCTTGGGGGCAACTAATGAAAAACTGTTTTTT CASSSGIGLGATNEKLFF
few TRBJ2-7 TRBD2 TRBV29-1 TGCAGCGTTAGCGGGAGTCGCTACGAGCAGTACTTC CSVSGSRYEQYF
- TRBJ2-7 TRBD2 TRBV18 TGTGCCAGCTCACCGGGACTAGTCTACGACGAGCAGTACTTC CASSPGLVYDEQYF
- TRBJ2-7 TRBD1 TRBV28 TGTGCCAGCAGTTTACCGGGACAGGGGACCTACGAGCAGTACTTC CASSLPGQGTYEQYF
- TRBJ2-6 TRBD1 TRBV25-1 TGTGCCAGGGACAGGGGTCTTTCTGGGGCCAACGTCCTGACTTTC CARDRGLSGANVLTF
few TRBJ1-5 - TRBV7-9 TGTGCCAGCAGCTTAGCGGAAGGGTACAATCAGCCCCAGCATTTT CASSLAEGYNQPQHF
- TRBJ2-7 - TRBV3-1 TGTGCCAGCAGCCCCCGGGACGTATCCTCCTACGAGCAGTACTTC CASSPRDVSSYEQYF
few TRBJ2-1 - TRBV6-5 TGTGCCAGCAGTTACGGCAATGAGCAGTTCTTC CASSYGNEQFF
few TRBJ2-2 - TRBV5-1 TGCGCCAGCACCTATGAACGGCGCGGGGAGCGGTTTTTT CASTYERRGERFF
few TRBJ1-2 TRBD1 TRBV6-1 TGTGCCAGCAGTGAAGAAGGGACAGGGAACTATGGCTACACCTTC CASSEEGTGNYGYTF
- TRBJ2-7 - TRBV6-1 TGTGCCAGCTTCGAGCCCGGGGATTTGGGCGAGCAGTACTTC CASFEPGDLGEQYF
few TRBJ1-1 - TRBV7-6 TGTGCCAGCAGCTTAGTACATGGCTTCACTGAAGCTTTCTTT CASSLVHGFTEAFF
few TRBJ2-1 - TRBV5-6 TGTGCCAGCAGCTTAGGTCGGGCAGGGACCTACAATGAGCAGTTCTTC CASSLGRAGTYNEQFF
few TRBJ2-3 - TRBV7-8 TGTGCCAGCAGCTTAGAGAGCCAACCCACAGATACGCAGTATTTT CASSLESQPTDTQYF
- TRBJ2-7 - TRBV29-1 TGCAGCGTTAAAGATCGTCAGGGTGGCTCCTACGAGCAGTACTTC CSVKDRQGGSYEQYF
- TRBJ2-1 TRBD2 TRBV6-2/TRBV6-3 TGTGCCAGCACCCGACTAGCGGGGGGAGCGGGTAGCTCCTACAATGAGCAGTTCTTC CASTRLAGGAGSSYNEQFF
- TRBJ2-5 - TRBV4-1 TGCGCCAGCAGCCAAGATCTGAGTTCGGGGACCCAGTACTTC CASSQDLSSGTQYF
- TRBJ2-1 TRBD1 TRBV20-1 TGCAGCGCTCAGACGGGACAGGATTATTACAATGAGCAGTTCTTC CSAQTGQDYYNEQFF
- TRBJ2-3 - TRBV6-5 TGTGCCAGCAGTTACCATTCCACAGATACGCAGTATTTT CASSYHSTDTQYF
- TRBJ2-7 - TRBV6-6 TGTGCCAGCAGGCCATCCTCTGGGACCGACCCTAGTAAGCAGTACTTC CASRPSSGTDPSKQYF
- TRBJ2-7 - TRBV28 TGTGCCAGCAGTGGGGGGGACAACAGGCAGTACTTC CASSGGDNRQYF
- TRBJ2-5 - TRBV15 TGTGCCACCAGCAGAGGGGGGCTATCTTCCTACGGGCAGTACTTC CATSRGGLSSYGQYF
- TRBJ1-2 - TRBV20-1 TGCAGTGCTAGAGCCGTGGGGATGTACTTATCTTCTAACTATGGCTACACCTTC CSARAVGMYLSSNYGYTF
- TRBJ2-1 - TRBV29-1 TGCAGCGTTAGACGCATCTCCTACAATGAGCAGTTCTTC CSVRRISYNEQFF
few TRBJ2-7 - TRBV28 TGTGCCAGCAGTTTACGTCACAGGGCAACCTACGAGCAGTACTTC CASSLRHRATYEQYF
- TRBJ2-5 TRBD1 TRBV12-3/TRBV12-4 TGTGCCAGCAGTTTGACAGTGGGGCCAGGGGGAGAGACCCAGTACTTC CASSLTVGPGGETQYF
few TRBJ2-1 TRBD2 TRBV6-5 TGTGCTGTCAGGACTAGCGGGAACAATGAGCAGTTCTTC CAVRTSGNNEQFF
- TRBJ1-5 - TRBV6-5 TGTGCCGGCAGTTACGTCGCGAATCAGCCCCAGCATTTT CAGSYVANQPQHF